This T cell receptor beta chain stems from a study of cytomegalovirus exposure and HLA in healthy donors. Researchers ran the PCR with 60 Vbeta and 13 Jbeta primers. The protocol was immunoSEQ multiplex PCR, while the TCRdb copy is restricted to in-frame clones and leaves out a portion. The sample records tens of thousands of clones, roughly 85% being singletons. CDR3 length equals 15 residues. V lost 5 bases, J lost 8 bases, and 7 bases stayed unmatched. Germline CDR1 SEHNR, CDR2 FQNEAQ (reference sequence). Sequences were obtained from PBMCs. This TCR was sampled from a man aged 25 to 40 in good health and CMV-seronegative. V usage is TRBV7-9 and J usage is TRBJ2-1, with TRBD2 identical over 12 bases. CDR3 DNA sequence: TGTGCCAGCAGCCCCCTAGCGGGAGGGGGGGATGAGCAGTTCTTC. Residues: CASSPLAGGGDEQFF.